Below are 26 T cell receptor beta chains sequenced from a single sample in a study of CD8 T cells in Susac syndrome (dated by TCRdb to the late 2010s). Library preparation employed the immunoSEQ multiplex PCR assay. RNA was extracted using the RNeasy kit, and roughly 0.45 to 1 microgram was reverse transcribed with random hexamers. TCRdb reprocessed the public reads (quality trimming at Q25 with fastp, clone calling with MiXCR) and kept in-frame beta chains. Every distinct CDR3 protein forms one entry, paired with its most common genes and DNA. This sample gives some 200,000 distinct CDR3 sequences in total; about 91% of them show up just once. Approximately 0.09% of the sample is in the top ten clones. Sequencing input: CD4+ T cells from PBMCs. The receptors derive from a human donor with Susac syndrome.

The CDR3 DNA is TGTGCCAGCTCACCGCAGGAAATAAAAGAGACCCAGTACTTC. This codes for CASSPQEIKETQYF. The chain carries TRBV18 and TRBJ2-5; D is unclear. V was cut by 3 bases and J by 3 bases, with 11 bases left in between. This CDR3 is built from 14 residues. The germline gives CDR1 KGHSH, CDR2 LQKENI.

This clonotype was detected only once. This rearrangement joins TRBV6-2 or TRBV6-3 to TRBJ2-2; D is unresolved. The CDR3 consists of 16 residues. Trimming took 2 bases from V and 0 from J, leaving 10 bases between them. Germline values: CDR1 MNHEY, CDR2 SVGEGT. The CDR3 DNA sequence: TGTGCCAGCAGTTACCGCGCGGTCTCGAACACCGGGGAGCTGTTTTTT. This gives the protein CASSYRAVSNTGELFF.

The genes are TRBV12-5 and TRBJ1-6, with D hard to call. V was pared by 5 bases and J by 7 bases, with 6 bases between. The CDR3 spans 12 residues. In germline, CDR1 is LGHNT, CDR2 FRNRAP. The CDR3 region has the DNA TGTGCTAGTGGTATGAAAAATTCACCCCTCCACTTT. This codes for CASGMKNSPLHF.

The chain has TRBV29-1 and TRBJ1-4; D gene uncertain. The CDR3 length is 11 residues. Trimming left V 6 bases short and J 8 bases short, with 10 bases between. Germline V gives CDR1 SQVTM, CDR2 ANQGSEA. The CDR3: CSVRHGEKLFF. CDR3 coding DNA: TGCAGCGTCCGTCATGGGGAAAAACTGTTTTTT.

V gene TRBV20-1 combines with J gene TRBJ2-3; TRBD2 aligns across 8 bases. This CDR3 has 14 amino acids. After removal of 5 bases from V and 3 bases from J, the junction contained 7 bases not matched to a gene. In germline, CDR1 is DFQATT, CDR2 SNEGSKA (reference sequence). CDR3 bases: TGCAGTGCTGAGTCAGCGGGAGATACAGATACGCAGTATTTT. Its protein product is CSAESAGDTDTQYF.

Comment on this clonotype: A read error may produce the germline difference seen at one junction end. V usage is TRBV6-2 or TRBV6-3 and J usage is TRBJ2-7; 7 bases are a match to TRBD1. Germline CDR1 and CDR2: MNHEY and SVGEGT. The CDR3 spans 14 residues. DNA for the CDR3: TGTGCCAGCAGTTCCCCGGGACAGTCCTCCGAGCAGTACTTC. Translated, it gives CASSSPGQSSEQYF.

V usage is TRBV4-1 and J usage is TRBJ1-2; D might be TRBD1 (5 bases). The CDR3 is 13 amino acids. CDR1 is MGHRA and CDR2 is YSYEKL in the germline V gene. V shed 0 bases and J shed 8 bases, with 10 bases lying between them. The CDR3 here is CASSQDAGWGYTF. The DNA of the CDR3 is TGCGCCAGCAGCCAAGATGCAGGGTGGGGCTACACCTTC.

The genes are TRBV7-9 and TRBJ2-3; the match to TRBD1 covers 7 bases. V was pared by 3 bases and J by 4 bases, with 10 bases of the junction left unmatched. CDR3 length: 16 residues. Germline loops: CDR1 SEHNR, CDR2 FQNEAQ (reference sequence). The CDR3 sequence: CASSFTGADHADTQYF. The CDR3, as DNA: TGTGCCAGCAGCTTTACAGGGGCAGATCATGCAGATACGCAGTATTTT.

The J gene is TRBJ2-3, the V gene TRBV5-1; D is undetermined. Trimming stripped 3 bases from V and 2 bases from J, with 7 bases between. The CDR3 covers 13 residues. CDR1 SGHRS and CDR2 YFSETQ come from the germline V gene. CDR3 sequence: CASSSEFTDTQYF. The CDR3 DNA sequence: TGCGCCAGCAGCTCGGAATTCACAGATACGCAGTATTTT.

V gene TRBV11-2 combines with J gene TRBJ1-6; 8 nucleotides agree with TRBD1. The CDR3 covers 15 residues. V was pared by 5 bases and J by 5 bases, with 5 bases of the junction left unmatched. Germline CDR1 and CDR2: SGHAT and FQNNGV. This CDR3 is CASSPGGIDNSPLHF. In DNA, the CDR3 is TGTGCCAGCAGCCCAGGGGGCATCGATAATTCACCCCTCCACTTT. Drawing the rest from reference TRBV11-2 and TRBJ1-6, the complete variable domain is EAGVAQSPRYKIIEKRQSVAFWCNPISGHATLYWYQQILGQGPKLLIQFQNNGVVDDSQLPKDRFSAERLKGVDSTLKIQPAKLEDSAVYLCASSPGGIDNSPLHFGNGTRLTVT.

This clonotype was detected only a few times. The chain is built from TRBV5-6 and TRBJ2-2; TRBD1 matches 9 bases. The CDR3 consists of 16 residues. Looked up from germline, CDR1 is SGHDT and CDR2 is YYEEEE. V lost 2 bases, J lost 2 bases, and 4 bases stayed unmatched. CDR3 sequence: CASSLPGQGNTGELFF. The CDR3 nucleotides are TGTGCCAGCAGCTTACCGGGACAGGGCAACACCGGGGAGCTGTTTTTT.

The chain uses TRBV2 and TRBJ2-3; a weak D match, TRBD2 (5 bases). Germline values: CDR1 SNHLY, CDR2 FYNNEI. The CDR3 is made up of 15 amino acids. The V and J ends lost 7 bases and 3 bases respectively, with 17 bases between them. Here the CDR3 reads CASIVDRTGTDTQYF. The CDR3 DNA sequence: TGTGCCAGCATAGTGGATAGGACGGGAACAGATACGCAGTATTTT.

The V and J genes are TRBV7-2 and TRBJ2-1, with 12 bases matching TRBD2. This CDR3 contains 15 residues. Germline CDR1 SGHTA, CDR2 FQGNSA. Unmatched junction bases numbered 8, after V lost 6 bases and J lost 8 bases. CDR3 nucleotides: TGTGCCAGCAGTACCTCTAGCGGGGGGGCGTATGAGCAGTTCTTC. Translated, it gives CASSTSSGGAYEQFF.

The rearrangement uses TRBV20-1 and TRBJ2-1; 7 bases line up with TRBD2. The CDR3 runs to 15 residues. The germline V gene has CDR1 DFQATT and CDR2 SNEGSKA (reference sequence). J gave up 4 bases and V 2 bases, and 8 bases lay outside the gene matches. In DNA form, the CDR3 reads TGCAGTGCTAGAAACCGGGACTACCTTTACAATGAGCAGTTCTTC. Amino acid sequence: CSARNRDYLYNEQFF.

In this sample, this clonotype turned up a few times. CDR3 residues: CASSEFVEPYEQYF. For the CDR3, the DNA is TGTGCCAGCAGTGAATTCGTGGAACCCTACGAGCAGTACTTC. This rearrangement joins TRBV25-1 to TRBJ2-7; D is unclear. This CDR3 comprises 14 residues. V gave up 1 base and J gave up 2 bases, with 9 bases separating them. Germline values: CDR1 MGHDK, CDR2 SYGVNS.

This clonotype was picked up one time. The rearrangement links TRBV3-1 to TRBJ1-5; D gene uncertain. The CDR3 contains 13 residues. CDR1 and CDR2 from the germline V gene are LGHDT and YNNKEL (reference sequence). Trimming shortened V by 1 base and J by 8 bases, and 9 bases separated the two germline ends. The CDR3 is CASSQVGEEPQHF. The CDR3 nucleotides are TGTGCCAGCAGCCAAGTTGGGGAAGAGCCCCAGCATTTT.

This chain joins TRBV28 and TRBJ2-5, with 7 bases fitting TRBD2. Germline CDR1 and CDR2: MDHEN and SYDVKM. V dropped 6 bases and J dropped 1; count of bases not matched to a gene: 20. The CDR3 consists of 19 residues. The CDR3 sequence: CASSPPPGRRETLQETQYF. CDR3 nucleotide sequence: TGTGCCAGCAGCCCCCCCCCGGGGAGGCGGGAGACCCTCCAAGAGACCCAGTACTTC.

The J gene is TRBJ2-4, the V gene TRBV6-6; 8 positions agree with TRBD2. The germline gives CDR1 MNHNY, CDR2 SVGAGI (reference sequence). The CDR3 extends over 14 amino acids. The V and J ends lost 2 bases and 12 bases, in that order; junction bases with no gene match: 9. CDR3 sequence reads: CASSYDRWAGGQYF. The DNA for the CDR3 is TGTGCCAGCAGTTACGACCGCTGGGCGGGGGGTCAGTACTTC.

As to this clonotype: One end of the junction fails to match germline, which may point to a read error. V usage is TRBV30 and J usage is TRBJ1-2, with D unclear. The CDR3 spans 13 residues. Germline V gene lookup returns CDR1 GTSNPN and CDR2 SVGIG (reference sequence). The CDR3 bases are TGTGTCTGGAGTGAGGAGGATTTCTATGGCTACACCTTC. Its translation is CVWSEEDFYGYTF.

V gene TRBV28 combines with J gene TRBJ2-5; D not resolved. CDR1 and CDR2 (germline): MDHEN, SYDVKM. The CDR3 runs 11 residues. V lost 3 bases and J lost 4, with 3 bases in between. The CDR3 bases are TGTGCCAGCAGTTTCCGAGAGACCCAGTACTTC. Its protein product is CASSFRETQYF.

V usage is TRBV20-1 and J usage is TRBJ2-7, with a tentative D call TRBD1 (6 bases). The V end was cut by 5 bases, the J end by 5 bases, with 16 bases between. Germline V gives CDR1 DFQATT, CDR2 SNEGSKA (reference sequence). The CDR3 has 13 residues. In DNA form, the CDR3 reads TGCAGTGCTTCAAACAGGGTCAACCACGAGCAGTACTTC. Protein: CSASNRVNHEQYF.

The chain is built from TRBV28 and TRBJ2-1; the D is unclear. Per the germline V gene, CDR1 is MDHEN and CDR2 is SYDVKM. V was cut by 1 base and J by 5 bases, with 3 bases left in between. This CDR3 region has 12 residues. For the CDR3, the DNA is TGTGCCAGCAGTTTATCCGACAATGAGCAGTTCTTC. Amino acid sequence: CASSLSDNEQFF.

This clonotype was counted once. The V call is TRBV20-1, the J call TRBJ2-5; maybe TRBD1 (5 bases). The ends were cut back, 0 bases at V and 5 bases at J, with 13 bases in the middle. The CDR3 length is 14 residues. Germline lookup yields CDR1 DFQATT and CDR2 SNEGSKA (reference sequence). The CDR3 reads CSARDTGPRETQYF. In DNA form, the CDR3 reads TGCAGTGCTAGAGACACAGGCCCGAGGGAGACCCAGTACTTC.

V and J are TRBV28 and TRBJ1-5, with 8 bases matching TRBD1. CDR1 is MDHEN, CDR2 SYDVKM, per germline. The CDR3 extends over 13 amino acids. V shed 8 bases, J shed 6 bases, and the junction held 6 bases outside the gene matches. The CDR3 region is CASGQGGRQPQHF. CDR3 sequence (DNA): TGTGCCAGCGGACAGGGAGGTCGTCAGCCCCAGCATTTT.

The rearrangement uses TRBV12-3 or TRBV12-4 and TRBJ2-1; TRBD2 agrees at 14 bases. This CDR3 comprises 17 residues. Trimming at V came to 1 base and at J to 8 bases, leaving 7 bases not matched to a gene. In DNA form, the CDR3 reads TGTGCCAGCAGTTTAGTTCGGACTAGCGGGGGGACCCATGAGCAGTTCTTC. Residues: CASSLVRTSGGTHEQFF.

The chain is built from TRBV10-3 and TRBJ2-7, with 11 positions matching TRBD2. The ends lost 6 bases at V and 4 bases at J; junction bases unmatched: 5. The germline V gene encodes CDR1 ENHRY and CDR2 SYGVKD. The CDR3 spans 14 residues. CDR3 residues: CAIRETSGAYEQYF. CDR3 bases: TGTGCCATCAGAGAGACTAGCGGGGCTTACGAGCAGTACTTC.